This T cell receptor (beta chain) emerged from a study of T cells after yellow fever vaccination. Study summary: Preparation of the low-cell-number fractions used SMART-Seq v4 Ultra Low Input. General study points: Reappearing after the booster were most of the clones from primary vaccination (less than 97% CD4, 85% to 90% CD8).

A remark on this clonotype: The antigen is undetermined.

TCRdb fed the 5' RACE reads into MiXCR, producing one record per CDR3 protein. The table includes 400,000 or so distinct CDR3 sequences, approximately 10% detected once. The TCR was taken from a man aged 18 to 29 who received the YFV17D yellow fever vaccine. The sample consisted of PBMCs, taken on the day of the first yellow fever vaccination.

This CDR3 is CASSLGRGLTGANVLTF. The DNA for the CDR3 is TGTGCCAGCAGCTTGGGCAGGGGTCTTACTGGGGCCAACGTCCTGACTTTC. V is TRBV5-5 and J is TRBJ2-6; D might be TRBD1 (6 bases). In germline, CDR1 is SGHKS, CDR2 YYEKEE (reference sequence). V shed 0 bases and J shed 2 bases, with 12 bases lying between them. The CDR3 length is 17 residues.